The 27 T cell receptor beta chains below come from one sample, sequenced in a study of T cells in Graves' hyperthyroidism and ophthalmopathy. RNA transcripts were the template for amplifying TCR beta CDR3 regions. Primed by the HTBI set, a first-round RT-PCR was run on the TCR CDR3. TCRdb reprocessed the multiplex PCR reads via MiXCR and lists one record per CDR3 protein. The profile shows 640,000 or so distinct CDR3 sequences, over 12% of them singletons. Sequencing used blood. Every receptor here comes from a woman aged 40-49 years with Graves' ophthalmopathy.

This clonotype appeared many times. The chain is built from TRBV7-2 and TRBJ2-7; no firm D call. This CDR3 is built from 16 residues. Deletions cut 0 bases from V and 0 bases from J, with 12 bases between. CDR1 is SGHTA and CDR2 is FQGNSA in the germline V gene. The DNA for the CDR3 is TGTGCCAGCAGCTTAGCGCTCGACGGCAGCTCCTACGAGCAGTACTTC. Translated, it gives CASSLALDGSSYEQYF.

This sequence joins TRBV27 and TRBJ1-5, with D unclear. Trimming removed 4 bases from V and 3 bases from J, with 10 bases in between. Looked up from germline, CDR1 is MNHEY and CDR2 is SMNVEV (reference sequence). This CDR3 spans 14 amino acids. The CDR3: CASSSDKFNQPQHF. The CDR3 DNA sequence: TGTGCCAGCAGTTCCGACAAGTTCAATCAGCCCCAGCATTTT.

Ten or more counts support this clonotype. The chain recombines TRBV18 with TRBJ2-7, with D tentatively TRBD1 (6 bases). Trimming pared 8 bases from V and 0 bases from J, leaving 11 bases between. There are 13 residues in the CDR3. Germline CDR1 is KGHSH and CDR2 is LQKENI. Here the CDR3 DNA reads TGTGCCAGCAGCCCGGGACACTCCTACGAGCAGTACTTC. Translated, it gives CASSPGHSYEQYF.

This clonotype has ten or more counts. The chain is built from TRBV12-3 or TRBV12-4 and TRBJ1-5; 7 bases are a match to TRBD1. V was clipped by 1 base and J by 7 bases; unmatched bases: 7. This CDR3 is built from 15 residues. CDR3 in amino acids: CASSLGQGGGQPQHF. CDR3 bases: TGTGCCAGCAGTTTAGGACAGGGTGGGGGACAGCCCCAGCATTTT.

This clonotype came up many times. The rearrangement joins TRBV7-2 to TRBJ2-5, with D perhaps matching TRBD1 or TRBD2 (5 bases each). This CDR3 contains 15 residues. Trimming removed 0 bases from V and 5 bases from J, with 13 bases in between. Germline CDR1 is SGHTA and CDR2 is FQGNSA. The CDR3 is CASSLAGGVWETQYF. DNA of the CDR3: TGTGCCAGCAGCTTAGCTGGGGGTGTTTGGGAGACCCAGTACTTC.

In this sample, this clonotype turned up many times. The chain carries TRBV12-3 or TRBV12-4 and TRBJ1-2; D is uncertain. Trimming removed 5 bases from V and 8 bases from J, with 18 bases in between. This CDR3 has 14 residues. CDR3 nucleotides: TGTGCCAGCAGTCTCTGGCCCTCCTTCGGGGGCTACACCTTC. Protein sequence: CASSLWPSFGGYTF.

The sample holds many counts of this clonotype. The chain is built from TRBV28 and TRBJ1-1, with no clear D. The CDR3 consists of 13 residues. V was cut by 6 bases and J by 1 base, with 9 bases left in between. Germline V CDR1 and CDR2: MDHEN, SYDVKM. CDR3 bases: TGTGCCAGCAGAATAGGGAGGAACACTGAAGCTTTCTTT. It yields the protein CASRIGRNTEAFF.

This clonotype appeared a few times. The chain links TRBV11-1 to TRBJ2-7, with 12 bases aligning to TRBD2. Losses at the gene ends were 5 bases for V and 1 base for J; bases not matched to a gene: 6. Germline V CDR1 and CDR2: SGHAT, FQDESV (reference sequence). CDR3 length equals 16 residues. The CDR3 here is CASSGLAGTYSYEQYF. CDR3 nucleotide sequence: TGTGCCAGCAGCGGACTAGCGGGAACCTATTCCTACGAGCAGTACTTC.

The sample holds many counts of this clonotype. The V call is TRBV27, the J call TRBJ1-5; 7 nucleotides line up with TRBD1. In germline, CDR1 is MNHEY, CDR2 SMNVEV (reference sequence). The CDR3 extends over 17 amino acids. V gave up 5 bases and J gave up 0 bases; unmatched junction bases: 10. In nucleotides, the CDR3 is TGTGCCAGCAGTGTTTGGACAGGCGATCTTAGCAATCAGCCCCAGCATTTT. Its translation is CASSVWTGDLSNQPQHF.

As to this clonotype: A much larger clone lies one base from this, so it may be a read error. V gene TRBV6-2 or TRBV6-3 combines with J gene TRBJ1-1; D unclear. Germline V gene data show CDR1 as MNHEY and CDR2 as SVGEGT. CDR3 length equals 12 residues. CDR3 sequence: CASSSASTEALF. Written as DNA, the CDR3 is TGTGCCAGCAGTTCCGCGAGTACTGAAGCTCTCTTT.

The rearrangement joins TRBV6-5 to TRBJ2-5; no reliable D call. CDR3 length: 13 amino acids. Germline assignment: CDR1 MNHEY and CDR2 SVGAGI. Trimming removed 1 base from V and 2 bases from J, with 5 bases in between. The CDR3 is CASSYFRQETQYF. The CDR3 nucleotides read TGTGCCAGCAGTTACTTCCGGCAAGAGACCCAGTACTTC.

At least ten counts were recorded for this clonotype. The chain employs TRBV12-3 or TRBV12-4 and TRBJ1-2; TRBD1 matches 7 bases. J gave up 5 bases and V 5 bases, and 11 bases lay outside the gene matches. This CDR3 spans 15 amino acids. The CDR3 DNA reads as TGTGCCAGCAGTGAACGCCGGGACAGCAGTTATGGCTACACCTTC. Protein product: CASSERRDSSYGYTF.

This clonotype was picked up a small number of times. The chain couples TRBV19 to TRBJ1-1, with a tentative D call TRBD1 (6 bases). The CDR3 has 13 amino acids. Germline CDR1 is LNHDA and CDR2 is SQIVND (reference sequence). Trimming pared 3 bases from V and 3 bases from J, leaving 8 bases between. Written as DNA, the CDR3 is TGTGCCAGTAGTATGAGGGGGTACACTGAAGCTTTCTTT. Translating it yields CASSMRGYTEAFF. The variable domain in full, with the rest retrieved from reference TRBV19 and TRBJ1-1, is DGGITQSPKYLFRKEGQNVTLSCEQNLNHDAMYWYRQDPGQGLRLIYYSQIVNDFQKGDIAEGYSVSREKKESFPLTVTSAQKNPTAFYLCASSMRGYTEAFFGQGTRLTVV.

This clonotype has just a few counts. V is TRBV6-1 and J is TRBJ2-5, with D unresolved. The CDR3 is 14 residues long. CDR1 is MNHNS, CDR2 SASEGT, per germline. The V end lost 7 bases, the J end lost 6 bases, and 18 bases lay between the germline ends. CDR3: CASTDAELVKTQYF. In nucleotides, the CDR3 is TGTGCCAGCACTGACGCAGAACTCGTCAAGACCCAGTACTTC.

This clonotype was picked up a small number of times. The chain uses TRBV4-1 and TRBJ2-4; D is ambiguous. The CDR3 covers 17 residues. Trimming pared 3 bases from V and 0 bases from J, leaving 15 bases between. Germline V CDR1 and CDR2: MGHRA, YSYEKL. CDR3 DNA sequence: TGCGCCAGCAGCCAGAGGCAGACAAGTTTAGCCAAAAACATTCAGTACTTC. Its translation is CASSQRQTSLAKNIQYF.

This clonotype has at least ten counts. The chain is built from TRBV28 and TRBJ1-5; 10 bases are a match to TRBD1. Germline V gives CDR1 MDHEN, CDR2 SYDVKM. The CDR3 totals 15 residues. J was trimmed by 1 base and V by 6 bases; bases with no gene match: 3. DNA for the CDR3: TGTGCCAGCAGGCGACAGGGGGCGAGCAATCAGCCCCAGCATTTT. As protein: CASRRQGASNQPQHF.

The sample holds many counts of this clonotype. The chain employs TRBV19 and TRBJ2-1; the D gene is possibly TRBD1 (6 bases). Germline V lookup: CDR1 LNHDA, CDR2 SQIVND (reference sequence). The CDR3 is 14 amino acids. Trimming left V 9 bases short and J 2 bases short, with 14 bases between. Here the CDR3 DNA reads TGTGCCAGCAGAGTCAGGGGTACCTACAATGAGCAGTTCTTC. It is translated as CASRVRGTYNEQFF.

V usage is TRBV7-6 and J usage is TRBJ2-5; 8 positions match TRBD1. The CDR3 extends over 15 amino acids. Germline CDR1 is SGHVS and CDR2 is FNYEAQ. V dropped 5 bases and J dropped 1; count of bases not matched to a gene: 6. The DNA for the CDR3 is TGTGCCAGCAGCGATAGACAGGGGAGCCAAGAGACCCAGTACTTC. Its protein product is CASSDRQGSQETQYF.

The sample holds a few counts of this clonotype. Just one base apart from a much larger clone, this may be a read error. The chain employs TRBV12-3 or TRBV12-4 and TRBJ2-2, with unresolved D. Between the trimmed V and J ends, which lost 5 bases and 3 bases, there was a span of 4 bases. CDR3 length: 12 amino acids. CDR3 residues: CASSRHTGELFF. The CDR3 DNA follows: TGTGCCAGCAGTCGACACACCGGGGAGCTGTTTTTT.

This clonotype was detected many times. The V and J genes are TRBV7-9 and TRBJ2-7; possibly TRBD1 for D (6 bases). Germline assignment: CDR1 SEHNR and CDR2 FQNEAQ (reference sequence). V gave up 5 bases and J gave up 3 bases, with 14 bases separating them. This CDR3 has 14 amino acids. In nucleotides, the CDR3 is TGTGCCAGCAGCACCGCAGGGGCTAACTACGAGCAGTACTTC. It specifies CASSTAGANYEQYF.

This clonotype was recorded many times. CDR3 in amino acids: CASKKTRQATDNSPLHF. CDR3 nucleotide sequence: TGTGCCAGCAAAAAGACTAGACAGGCGACAGACAATTCACCCCTCCACTTT. This rearrangement joins TRBV6-4 to TRBJ1-6, with D perhaps TRBD1 (6 bases). Per germline, CDR1 MRHNA and CDR2 SNTAGT. The CDR3 runs to 17 residues. V lost 7 bases, J lost 7 bases, and 23 bases lay in between.

The chain is built from TRBV11-2 and TRBJ2-7, with 11 bases aligning to TRBD2. Trimming removed 1 base from V and 5 bases from J; junction bases left unmatched: 10. Germline CDR1 SGHAT, CDR2 FQNNGV. CDR3 length equals 17 residues. CDR3 sequence: CASSLVPPGLADNEQYF. In DNA form, the CDR3 reads TGTGCCAGCAGCTTAGTTCCCCCGGGACTAGCGGACAACGAGCAGTACTTC.

Worth noting for this clonotype: A much larger clone sits a single nucleotide away, making a read error possible. No conserved phenylalanine or tryptophan is present at the end of the CDR3, so a read error is the likely explanation. This chain links TRBV12-3 or TRBV12-4 with TRBJ2-7, with 11 bases aligning to TRBD1. With V trimmed by 6 bases and J by 6 bases, 1 base remained unmatched. The CDR3 has 12 amino acids. The CDR3: CASRGTGGEQYL. Written as DNA, the CDR3 is TGTGCCAGCAGGGGGACAGGGGGCGAGCAGTACTTA.

This clonotype came up many times. This sequence joins TRBV29-1 and TRBJ2-1, with 10 bases aligning to TRBD2. This CDR3 is built from 14 residues. Losses at the gene ends were 3 bases for V and 10 bases for J; bases not matched to a gene: 9. Germline V gives CDR1 SQVTM, CDR2 ANQGSEA. CDR3: CSVESSGSADEQFF. CDR3 sequence (DNA): TGCAGCGTTGAGTCTAGCGGGAGTGCGGACGAGCAGTTCTTC.

This clonotype was seen at least ten times. One end of the junction varies from germline; a read error may be responsible. The chain links TRBV28 to TRBJ2-7; D is perhaps TRBD1 (5 bases). This CDR3 has 12 residues. CDR1 is MDHEN and CDR2 is SYDVKM in the germline V gene. The CDR3 reads CASSPDSSLRNF. The CDR3, as DNA: TGTGCCAGCAGTCCCGACAGTTCCCTGAGGAACTTC.

This clonotype was seen repeatedly, ten times or more. V is TRBV7-6 and J is TRBJ2-2, with TRBD1 as a possible D gene (5 bases). The CDR3 loop spans 15 amino acids. CDR1 SGHVS and CDR2 FNYEAQ come from the germline V gene. Trimming took off 1 base at V and 7 bases at J, with 13 bases between the two ends. The chain's CDR3 is CASSLVDTHGGELFF. CDR3 coding DNA: TGTGCCAGCAGCTTAGTGGACACCCACGGCGGGGAGCTGTTTTTT.

Points on this clonotype: A much larger clone lies a single base off, so this may be a read error. The J gene is TRBJ1-3, the V gene TRBV14; unclear D gene. This CDR3 region has 15 residues. Germline values: CDR1 SGHDN, CDR2 FVKESK. The ends were cut back, 0 bases at V and 0 bases at J, with 6 bases in the middle. CDR3 residues: CASSQEQNSGNTIYF. The DNA for the CDR3 is TGTGCCAGCAGCCAAGAACAGAACTCTGGAAACACCATATATTTT. Supplemented by reference TRBV14 and TRBJ1-3, the full variable domain reads EAGVTQFPSHSVIEKGQTVTLRCDPISGHDNLYWYRRVMGKEIKFLLHFVKESKQDESGMPNNRFLAERTGGTYSTLKVQPAELEDSGVYFCASSQEQNSGNTIYFGEGSWLTVV.